Sequencing of this T cell receptor beta chain was carried out in a study of T cell repertoires in cytomegalovirus infection. This clonotype was recorded many times. CDR3 size: 15 residues. With V trimmed by 6 bases and J by 0 bases, 6 bases remained unmatched. Germline-derived CDR1 and CDR2 are MDHEN and SYDVKM. TCRdb analysed the reads with MiXCR anew, one entry per CDR3 protein. Of 270,000 or so distinct CDR3 sequences listed, approximately 17% are singletons. The sequence was obtained from a human donor in good health (CMV status not recorded). Some clones in this sample may be carry-over from other donors' samples. The chain employs TRBV28 and TRBJ2-7; 9 nucleotides match TRBD1. The material sequenced was CD8+ T cells from PBMCs. As DNA, the CDR3 is TGTGCCAGCAGGGAGCCGACAGGGGGCTCCTACGAGCAGTACTTC. Protein: CASREPTGGSYEQYF.